The table lists the clone carrying this T cell receptor (beta chain) with a count of one. The protocol was immunoSEQ multiplex PCR, while the TCRdb copy is restricted to in-frame clones and leaves out a portion. The sample yields some 46,000 clones, 80% to 95% seen once. The data were obtained in a study of T cell changes during pregnancy in multiple sclerosis. The V and J ends lost 10 bases and 0 bases, in that order; junction bases with no gene match: 12. CDR3 size: 15 residues. CDR1 and CDR2 (germline): MRHNA, SNTAGT. This clonotype was sampled from a female donor with multiple sclerosis, enrolled in a pregnancy study. V and J are TRBV6-4 and TRBJ2-7, with TRBD1 matching 7 bases. The sequencing used peripheral blood, collected in the third trimester of pregnancy. The CDR3, as DNA: TGTGCCACATTACCATCAGGGGGTCCCTCCTACGAGCAGTACTTC. Amino acid sequence: CATLPSGGPSYEQYF.